This T cell receptor beta chain was sequenced during a study of shared clonotypes between healthy human individuals. TCRdb's copy holds only in-frame clones and misses some; the assay was immunoSEQ multiplex PCR. The sample lists hundreds of thousands of clones; more than 70% were seen once. The CDR3 covers 17 residues. Per the germline V gene, CDR1 is SEHNR and CDR2 is FQNEAQ (reference sequence). Unmatched junction bases numbered 10, after V lost 3 bases and J lost 0 bases. The rearrangement joins TRBV7-9 to TRBJ2-7; 8 positions match TRBD1. This TCR derives from a woman aged 30 to 39 in good health. Specimen: memory CD4+ T cells sorted from blood. Subset in this sample: CD45RA-negative fraction. The DNA for the CDR3 is TGTGCCAGCAGCTTGCTAATTCGACAGGGGAGCTCCTACGAGCAGTACTTC. It specifies CASSLLIRQGSSYEQYF.